This note documents a single TCR beta chain sequence. The antigen is unknown. Scientists ran DNA taken from cultured CD4+ T cells through the Oncomine TCR Beta short-read assay for sequencing. TCRdb reanalysed the PCR reads using MiXCR and keeps one entry per CDR3 protein. The data show 7,500 or so distinct CDR3 sequences, 35% to 50% seen once. The data originate from a study of vaccination and CD4 T cells after COVID-19. At the level of the study: Sampling after COVID took place at a median of about 91 days (range 35 to 161) following diagnosis.

Treatment given: roughly 10-day PBMC culture with coronavirus spike peptide pools or control peptides (ViraFEST assay). Researchers collected the unexposed donor's CD4+ T cells before the COVID-19 pandemic (2011-2018). The sequencing sample was made of CD4+ T cells from blood, cultured in vitro. This TCR came from a human donor in good health.

CDR3 in DNA: TGTGCCAGCAGTTTAATGGGACAGGGACATGGCTACACCTTC. The encoded protein is CASSLMGQGHGYTF. The chain employs TRBV12-3 or TRBV12-4 and TRBJ1-2, with 9 bases lining up with TRBD1. There are 14 residues in the CDR3. The V segment lost 2 bases and the J segment 6 bases; nucleotides outside the gene matches: 4.